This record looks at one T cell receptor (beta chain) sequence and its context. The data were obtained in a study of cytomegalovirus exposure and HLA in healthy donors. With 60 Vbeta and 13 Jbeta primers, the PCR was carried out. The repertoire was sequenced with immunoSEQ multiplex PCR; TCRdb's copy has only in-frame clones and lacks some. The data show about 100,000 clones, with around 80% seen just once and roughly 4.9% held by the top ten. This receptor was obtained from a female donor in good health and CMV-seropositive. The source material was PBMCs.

The CDR3 coding sequence is TGTGCCACCAGCAGAGGAGGACTAGCGGGAGACTACGAGCAGTACTTC. This encodes CATSRGGLAGDYEQYF. V gene TRBV15 combines with J gene TRBJ2-7, with 13 positions matching TRBD2. Germline V gene data show CDR1 as LNHNV and CDR2 as YYDKDF (reference sequence). The CDR3 sequence is 16 residues long. Trimming took 1 base from V and 3 from J; bases not matched to a gene: 3.